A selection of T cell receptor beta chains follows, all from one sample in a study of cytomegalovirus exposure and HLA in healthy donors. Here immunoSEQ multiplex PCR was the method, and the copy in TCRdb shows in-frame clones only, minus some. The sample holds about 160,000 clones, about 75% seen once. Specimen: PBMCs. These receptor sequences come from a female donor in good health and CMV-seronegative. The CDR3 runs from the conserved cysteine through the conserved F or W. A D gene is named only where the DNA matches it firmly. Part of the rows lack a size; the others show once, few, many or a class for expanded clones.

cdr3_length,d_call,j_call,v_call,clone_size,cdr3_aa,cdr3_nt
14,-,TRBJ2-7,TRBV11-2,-,CASSFSGGGQRQYF,TGTGCCAGCAGCTTCTCTGGGGGCGGCCAGCGGCAGTACTTC
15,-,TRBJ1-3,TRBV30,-,CAWSVWARSGNTIYF,TGTGCCTGGAGTGTATGGGCCCGCTCTGGAAACACCATATATTTT
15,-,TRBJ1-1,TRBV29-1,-,CSVDPGQPMNTEAFF,TGCAGCGTTGATCCAGGACAGCCTATGAACACTGAAGCTTTCTTT
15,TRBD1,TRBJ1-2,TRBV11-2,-,CASSRDRGLSYGYTF,TGTGCCAGCAGCCGGGACAGGGGTCTGTCCTATGGCTACACCTTC
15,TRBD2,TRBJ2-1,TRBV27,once,CASSFSGGRGNEQFF,TGTGCCAGCAGTTTCAGCGGGGGCCGGGGAAATGAGCAGTTCTTC
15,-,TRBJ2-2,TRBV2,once,CASSVEGVGTGELFF,TGTGCCAGCAGTGTGGAAGGGGTAGGCACCGGGGAGCTGTTTTTT
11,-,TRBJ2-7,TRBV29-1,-,CSSVSGREQYF,TGCAGCTCCGTCTCAGGGCGTGAGCAGTACTTC
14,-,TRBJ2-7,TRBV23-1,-,CASSLQGTLYEQYF,TGCGCCAGCAGTCTCCAGGGTACTCTATACGAGCAGTACTTC
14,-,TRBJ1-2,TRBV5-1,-,CASSSGSGGGGYTF,TGCGCCAGCAGCTCGGGGTCCGGGGGTGGTGGCTACACCTTC
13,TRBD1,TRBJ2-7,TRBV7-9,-,CASKTTGGAEQYF,TGTGCCAGCAAGACGACAGGGGGCGCCGAGCAGTACTTC
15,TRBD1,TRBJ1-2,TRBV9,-,CASSVAGQGNYGYTF,TGTGCCAGCAGCGTAGCTGGACAGGGGAACTATGGCTACACCTTC
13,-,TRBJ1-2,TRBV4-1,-,CASSATVNYGYTF,TGCGCCAGCAGTGCGACAGTTAACTATGGCTACACCTTC
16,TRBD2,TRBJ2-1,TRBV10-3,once,CAISENGGRAMNEQFF,TGTGCCATCAGTGAGAACGGCGGGAGGGCCATGAATGAGCAGTTCTTC
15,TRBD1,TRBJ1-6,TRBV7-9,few,CASSPPGTGNSPLHF,TGTGCCAGCAGCCCCCCCGGGACAGGGAACTCACCCCTCCACTTT
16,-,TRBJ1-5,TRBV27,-,CASSLGGGSNNQPQHF,TGTGCCAGCAGTTTGGGAGGTGGGAGTAACAATCAGCCCCAGCATTTT
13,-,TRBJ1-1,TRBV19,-,CASGLVGGGEAFF,TGTGCCAGTGGTTTGGTTGGGGGGGGTGAAGCTTTCTTT
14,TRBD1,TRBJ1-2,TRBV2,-,CASSGTGANYGYTF,TGTGCCAGCAGTGGGACAGGAGCTAACTATGGCTACACCTTC
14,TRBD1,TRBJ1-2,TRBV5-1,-,CASSFGTAEGFGTF,TGCGCCAGCAGCTTCGGGACAGCGGAAGGCTTTGGGACCTTC
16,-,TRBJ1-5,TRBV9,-,CASSVGGGERNQPQHF,TGTGCCAGCAGCGTAGGTGGGGGGGAACGCAATCAGCCCCAGCATTTT
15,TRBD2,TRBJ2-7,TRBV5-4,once,CASPRLSSGIFEQYF,TGTGCCAGCCCCCGCCTGTCTAGCGGGATTTTCGAGCAGTACTTC
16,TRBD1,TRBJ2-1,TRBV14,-,CASSQEYTGGRNEQFF,TGTGCCAGCAGCCAAGAATACACAGGGGGCCGGAATGAGCAGTTCTTC
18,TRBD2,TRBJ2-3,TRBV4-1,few,CASSQDPSGGRGTDTQYF,TGCGCCAGCAGCCAAGATCCGAGCGGCGGGAGGGGCACAGATACGCAGTATTTT
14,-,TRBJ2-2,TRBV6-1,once,CASRGRTAGGELFF,TGTGCCAGCCGTGGACGGACTGCGGGCGGGGAGCTGTTTTTT
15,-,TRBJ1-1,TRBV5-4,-,CASSLPGASGTEAFF,TGTGCCAGCAGCTTGCCAGGGGCCTCGGGCACTGAAGCTTTCTTT
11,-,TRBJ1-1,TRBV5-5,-,CASSLVAQAFF,TGTGCCAGCAGCTTGGTGGCCCAAGCTTTCTTT
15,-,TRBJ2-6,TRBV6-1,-,CASRATLSGANVLTF,TGTGCCAGCAGGGCGACACTCTCTGGGGCCAACGTCCTGACTTTC
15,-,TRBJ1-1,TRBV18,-,CASSPLEPGGTEAFF,TGTGCCAGCTCACCTTTGGAACCGGGGGGTACTGAAGCTTTCTTT
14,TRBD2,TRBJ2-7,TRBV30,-,CAFTPPGLAVEQYF,TGTGCCTTCACACCTCCGGGACTAGCGGTCGAGCAGTACTTC
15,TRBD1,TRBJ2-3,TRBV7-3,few,CASSPRDRETDTQYF,TGTGCCAGCAGCCCCCGGGACAGGGAAACAGATACGCAGTATTTT
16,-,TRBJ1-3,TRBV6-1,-,CASSEAYTGAGNTIYF,TGTGCCAGCAGTGAAGCATACACAGGAGCTGGAAACACCATATATTTT
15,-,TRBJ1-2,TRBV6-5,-,CASSSTGKANYGYTF,TGTGCCAGCAGTTCTACAGGCAAAGCTAACTATGGCTACACCTTC
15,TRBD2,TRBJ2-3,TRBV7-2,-,CASSILGGVPDTQYF,TGTGCCAGCAGCATCCTCGGGGGGGTCCCAGATACGCAGTATTTT
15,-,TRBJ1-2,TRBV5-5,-,CASSLGAGEVYGYTF,TGTGCCAGCAGCTTAGGGGCGGGAGAAGTTTATGGCTACACCTTC
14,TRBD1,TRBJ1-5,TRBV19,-,CASFQGVGNQPQHF,TGTGCCAGTTTCCAGGGGGTAGGCAATCAGCCCCAGCATTTT
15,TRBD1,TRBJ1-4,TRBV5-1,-,CASSWTGRTNEKLFF,TGCGCCAGCAGCTGGACAGGGAGGACTAATGAAAAACTGTTTTTT
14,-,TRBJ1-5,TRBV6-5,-,CASSASGWNQPQHF,TGTGCCAGCAGCGCTAGCGGATGGAATCAGCCCCAGCATTTT
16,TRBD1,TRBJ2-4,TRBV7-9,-,CASSRPGQLAKNIQYF,TGTGCCAGCAGCCGACCGGGACAGTTAGCCAAAAACATTCAGTACTTC
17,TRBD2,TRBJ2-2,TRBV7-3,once,CASSPLAGARNTGELFF,TGTGCCAGCAGCCCCTTAGCGGGAGCACGGAACACCGGGGAGCTGTTTTTT
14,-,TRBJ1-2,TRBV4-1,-,CASSPDPYRGGYTF,TGCGCCAGCAGCCCGGACCCCTACCGCGGGGGCTACACCTTC
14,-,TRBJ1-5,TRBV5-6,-,CASSLSDGDQPQHF,TGTGCCAGCAGCCTATCGGACGGGGATCAGCCCCAGCATTTT
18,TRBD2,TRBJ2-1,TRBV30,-,CAWSTLTRTSGGDNEQFF,TGTGCCTGGAGTACCCTAACCCGGACTAGCGGGGGCGACAATGAGCAGTTCTTC
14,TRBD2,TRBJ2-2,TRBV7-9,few,CATRASGNTGELFF,TGTGCCACACGGGCTAGCGGGAACACCGGGGAGCTGTTTTTT
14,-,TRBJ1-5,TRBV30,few,CAWSARRGDQPQHF,TGTGCCTGGAGTGCCCGAAGGGGTGATCAGCCCCAGCATTTT
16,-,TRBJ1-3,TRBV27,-,CASSPRTPLSGNTIYF,TGTGCCAGCAGCCCTCGGACTCCGCTCTCTGGAAACACCATATATTTT
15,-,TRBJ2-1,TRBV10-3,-,CAIRADSNTYNEQFF,TGTGCCATCAGGGCGGACAGCAACACCTACAATGAGCAGTTCTTC
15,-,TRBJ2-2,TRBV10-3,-,CAISESQGSTGELFF,TGTGCCATCAGTGAGTCGCAGGGTAGCACCGGGGAGCTGTTTTTT
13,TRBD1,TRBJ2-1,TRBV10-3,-,CAIRSGTDNEQFF,TGTGCCATCAGATCCGGGACAGACAATGAGCAGTTCTTC
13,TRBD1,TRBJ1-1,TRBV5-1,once,CASSLGQGAEAFF,TGCGCCAGCAGCTTAGGACAGGGAGCTGAAGCTTTCTTT